This T cell receptor beta chain was identified in a study of cytomegalovirus exposure and HLA in healthy donors. V lost 3 bases and J lost 5, with 16 bases in between. The CDR3 runs 15 residues. CDR1 and CDR2 (germline): MDHEN, SYDVKM. The PCR ran on 60 Vbeta and 13 Jbeta primers. Libraries were prepared by immunoSEQ multiplex PCR; TCRdb keeps only in-frame clonotypes and omits some of them. The top ten hold 15% of the sample, which has some 84,000 clones, 63% seen once. This chain joins TRBV28 and TRBJ2-5; D possibly corresponds to TRBD2 (5 bases). The clonotype comes from a woman between 40 and 55 years old in good health and CMV-seropositive. The sequenced sample consisted of PBMCs. CDR3 loop: CASSLTKARSETQYF. As DNA, the CDR3 is TGTGCCAGCAGTTTGACTAAAGCGAGGTCCGAGACCCAGTACTTC.